Shown below are 22 T cell receptor beta chains from a single sample sequenced in a study of tumor-infiltrating lymphocytes in primary liver carcinoma. Production of TCR beta cDNA used around 0.45 ug total RNA together with a constant-region primer. A slightly modified ARM-PCR protocol with three nested multiplex PCR rounds produced these TCR beta libraries. Investigators reported that the first two PCR rounds, at about 9 cycles each, used TRBV1-TRBV30 forward primers with a C-beta reverse primer. Each CDR3 protein is one row after TCRdb ran MiXCR on the multiplex PCR reads. The table records approximately 330,000 distinct CDR3 sequences, 65% of them present only once. Unsorted whole blood supplied the blood RNA, and germline DNA was isolated too. The specimen sequenced was peripheral blood. These receptor sequences come from a man between 40 and 49 years old with primary liver carcinoma and hepatitis B virus infection.

This clonotype was picked up a small number of times. The chain recombines TRBV6-1 with TRBJ1-1; D is uncertain. Germline CDR1 reads MNHNS; CDR2 reads SASEGT. This CDR3 region has 12 residues. The V and J ends lost 4 bases and 10 bases respectively, with 13 bases between them. The CDR3 region has the DNA TGTGCCAGCAGTGGACTAGGTAAAGGAGCTTTCTTT. Translation gives CASSGLGKGAFF.

A remark on this clonotype: Lacking the conserved final phenylalanine or tryptophan, this CDR3 likely reflects a read error. This sequence joins TRBV11-2 and TRBJ1-5; 8 bases are a match to TRBD1. This CDR3 has 15 amino acids. CDR1 is SGHAT, CDR2 FQNNGV, per germline. The junction had 5 bases not matched to a gene; V was cut back by 7 bases and J by 0 bases. CDR3 nucleotides: TGTGCCAGCAACCCGGACAGGGTTAGCAATCAGCCCCAGCATTAT. It specifies CASNPDRVSNQPQHY.

About this clonotype: Sequence at one end of the junction differs from germline and may be a read error. The chain combines TRBV6-1 with TRBJ1-3, with TRBD1 as a possible D gene (6 bases). Germline V CDR1 and CDR2: MNHNS, SASEGT. There are 14 residues in the CDR3. CDR3 protein: CASVGQNSGYTIYF. The CDR3 bases are TGTGCCAGTGTAGGACAGAACTCTGGATACACCATATATTTT.

The rearrangement links TRBV4-1 to TRBJ1-5; D gene ambiguous. V lost 5 bases to trimming and J lost 5 bases, with 10 bases between them. CDR3 length: 13 amino acids. Germline CDR1 reads MGHRA; CDR2 reads YSYEKL. The CDR3 DNA follows: TGCGCCAGCAGCAGAGAAACTGATCAGCCCCAGCATTTT. Translation: CASSRETDQPQHF.

The chain is built from TRBV28 and TRBJ2-3; the D gene is possibly TRBD2 (6 bases). CDR3 length: 14 amino acids. The germline CDR1 and CDR2 sequences are MDHEN and SYDVKM. V lost 6 bases to trimming and J lost 4 bases, with 14 bases between them. CDR3 amino acids: CASRLAGWADTQYF. The CDR3 DNA reads as TGTGCCAGCAGATTGGCGGGATGGGCAGATACGCAGTATTTT. Using reference TRBV28 and TRBJ2-3 for the parts outside the CDR3, the full variable domain is DVKVTQSSRYLVKRTGEKVFLECVQDMDHENMFWYRQDPGLGLRLIYFSYDVKMKEKGDIPEGYSVSREKKERFSLILESASTNQTSMYLCASRLAGWADTQYFGPGTRLTVL.

In this sample, this clonotype turned up once. A much larger clone lies a single base off, so this may be a read error. V is TRBV6-2 or TRBV6-3 and J is TRBJ1-6; no reliable D call. Germline V gene data show CDR1 as MNHEY and CDR2 as SVGEGT. Trimming stripped 4 bases from V and 3 bases from J, with 4 bases between. This CDR3 is built from 13 residues. CDR3 protein: CASSSNYNSPLHF. In DNA, the CDR3 is TGTGCCAGCAGTTCCAACTATAATTCACCCCTCCACTTT.

As for this clonotype: Compared with germline, one end of the junction differs, possibly owing to a read error. The rearrangement links TRBV6-1 to TRBJ2-2; TRBD2 might be the D (5 bases). The CDR3 extends over 16 amino acids. From germline, CDR1 is MNHNS and CDR2 SASEGT. CDR3 residues: CATSEYRGNHTGELFF. The CDR3 coding sequence is TGTGCCACCAGTGAATATCGAGGGAATCACACCGGGGAGCTGTTTTTT.

This clonotype was counted at least ten times. CDR3 amino acids: CASSFRQGPSDYEQYF. Written as DNA, the CDR3 is TGTGCCAGCAGTTTTCGACAGGGACCTTCAGACTACGAGCAGTACTTC. V usage is TRBV12-3 or TRBV12-4 and J usage is TRBJ2-7, with TRBD1 matching over 7 bases. V dropped 3 bases and J dropped 3; count of bases not matched to a gene: 11. The CDR3 covers 16 residues.

Notes on this clonotype: A clone one base away is much larger, so this may be a read error. The chain is built from TRBV6-1 and TRBJ2-7; D not resolved. The CDR3 covers 12 residues. Per germline, CDR1 MNHNS and CDR2 SASEGT. CDR3 in DNA: TGTGTCAGCAGCCTTAACTCCTACGAGCAGTACTTC. It specifies CVSSLNSYEQYF.

Worth noting for this clonotype: The junction shows a germline mismatch at one end, possibly a read error. The rearrangement links TRBV11-2 to TRBJ1-4, with a possible D match to TRBD1 (5 bases). The CDR3 is 15 amino acids. Germline CDR1 reads SGHAT; CDR2 reads FQNNGV. The CDR3 here is CASSPRTWTNEKLLF. Written as DNA, the CDR3 is TGTGCCAGCAGCCCCCGGACATGGACTAATGAAAAACTGCTTTTT.

This clonotype appeared once. The chain is built from TRBV10-3 and TRBJ2-3; D is undetermined. Deletions cut 4 bases from V and 5 bases from J, with 4 bases between. This CDR3 has 11 amino acids. Germline V gene data show CDR1 as ENHRY and CDR2 as SYGVKD. For the CDR3, the DNA is TGTGCCATCAGTGTCCAAGATACGCAGTATTTT. Amino acids: CAISVQDTQYF.

This clonotype was seen a few times. V usage is TRBV4-1 and J usage is TRBJ2-2; 8 bases match TRBD2. The germline gives CDR1 MGHRA, CDR2 YSYEKL. V lost 5 bases to trimming and J lost 0 bases; unmatched junction nucleotides: 5. The CDR3 consists of 16 residues. CDR3 nucleotide sequence: TGCGCCAGCAGCTCACTAGCGGCCCCGAACACCGGGGAGCTGTTTTTT. As protein: CASSSLAAPNTGELFF.

In the case of this clonotype: One junction end does not reproduce the germline sequence, and a read error may be involved. J is TRBJ1-4 and V is TRBV2; possibly TRBD1 for D (6 bases). The CDR3 has 11 amino acids. The germline V gene has CDR1 SNHLY and CDR2 FYNNEI. The DNA for the CDR3 is TGTGCCAGCAGTGAAGGACAGGTCAAGCTTTTT. Amino acids: CASSEGQVKLF.

This clonotype was recorded at least ten times. The chain joins TRBV6-1 to TRBJ1-4; D gene ambiguous. There are 14 residues in the CDR3. V lost 3 bases and J 7 bases, leaving 12 bases between the germline ends. CDR1 MNHNS and CDR2 SASEGT come from the germline V gene. The CDR3 loop reads CASSDRGGGEKLFF. In nucleotides, the CDR3 is TGTGCCAGCAGTGATCGGGGAGGCGGTGAAAAACTGTTTTTT.

Regarding this clonotype: At one end the junction does not follow the germline gene, possibly because of a read error. The rearrangement joins TRBV12-3 or TRBV12-4 to TRBJ2-2; tentative D call: TRBD2 (5 bases). The CDR3 is made up of 11 amino acids. CDR3 sequence (DNA): TGTGCCACCCTGGGAGCCTGGGAGCCGTTCTTT. This sequence encodes CATLGAWEPFF.

This clonotype turned up a few times. The chain carries TRBV30 and TRBJ2-2; weak D call: TRBD2 (5 bases). Germline V gene data show CDR1 as GTSNPN and CDR2 as SVGIG (reference sequence). CDR3 length equals 16 residues. Deletions cut 0 bases from V and 4 bases from J, with 15 bases between. The CDR3 loop is CAWSVLGQGFTGELFF. DNA of the CDR3: TGTGCCTGGAGTGTACTAGGCCAAGGGTTCACCGGGGAGCTGTTTTTT.

The chain recombines TRBV11-1 with TRBJ2-1; 7 bases map to TRBD2. J gave up 8 bases and V 3 bases, and 22 bases lay outside the gene matches. Germline V gene sequence: CDR1 SGHAT, CDR2 FQDESV (reference sequence). The CDR3 covers 19 residues. The CDR3 nucleotides are TGTGCCAGCAGCTTTACCTTTTATTCTAGTGGGAGGGCCGTGGATGAGCAGTTCTTC. Translated, it gives CASSFTFYSSGRAVDEQFF.

About this clonotype itself: One junction end does not reproduce the germline sequence, and a read error may be involved. V gene TRBV6-2 or TRBV6-3 combines with J gene TRBJ1-5, with D tentatively TRBD1 (6 bases). In germline, CDR1 is MNHEY, CDR2 SVGEGT. The CDR3 sequence is 17 residues long. The chain's CDR3 is CVSSYSSRGDLGQPLHF. The CDR3, as DNA: TGTGTCAGCAGTTACTCGAGCAGGGGAGATTTGGGTCAGCCCCTGCATTTT.

About this clonotype itself: A read error is possible here, since a much larger clone lies one base away. The CDR3 bases are TGTGACAGCAGCCCCTCGACCCTAGCGGGAGGGAATGAGCAGTTCTTC. Translated, it gives CDSSPSTLAGGNEQFF. V gene TRBV6-1 combines with J gene TRBJ2-1; 12 bases fit TRBD2. The CDR3 runs to 16 residues. Germline V gene sequence: CDR1 MNHNS, CDR2 SASEGT.

As concerns this clonotype: The germline gene is not matched at one end of the junction; a read error may be the cause. This chain links TRBV11-2 with TRBJ2-7; no firm D call. The CDR3 sequence is 14 residues long. Germline V lookup: CDR1 SGHAT, CDR2 FQNNGV. The CDR3, as DNA: TGTGCCAGCAGTCTTAGGTCCATGGTCTACGAGCAATACTTC. Protein product: CASSLRSMVYEQYF.

The genes are TRBV6-5 and TRBJ1-6, with D unclear. The CDR3 is made up of 15 amino acids. Trimming took off 4 bases at V and 9 bases at J, with 16 bases between the two ends. The germline V gene encodes CDR1 MNHEY and CDR2 SVGAGI. The CDR3 coding sequence is TGTGCCAGCAGTTTCGGGGTAAAAGGGAGTTCACCCCTCCACTTT. Translating it yields CASSFGVKGSSPLHF.

V usage is TRBV28 and J usage is TRBJ2-3; D is ambiguous. The V and J ends lost 5 bases and 2 bases respectively, with 8 bases between them. The CDR3 is 13 amino acids. The germline V gene encodes CDR1 MDHEN and CDR2 SYDVKM. CDR3 sequence: CASSGGDTDTQYF. CDR3 coding DNA: TGTGCCAGCAGTGGTGGGGACACAGATACGCAGTATTTT.